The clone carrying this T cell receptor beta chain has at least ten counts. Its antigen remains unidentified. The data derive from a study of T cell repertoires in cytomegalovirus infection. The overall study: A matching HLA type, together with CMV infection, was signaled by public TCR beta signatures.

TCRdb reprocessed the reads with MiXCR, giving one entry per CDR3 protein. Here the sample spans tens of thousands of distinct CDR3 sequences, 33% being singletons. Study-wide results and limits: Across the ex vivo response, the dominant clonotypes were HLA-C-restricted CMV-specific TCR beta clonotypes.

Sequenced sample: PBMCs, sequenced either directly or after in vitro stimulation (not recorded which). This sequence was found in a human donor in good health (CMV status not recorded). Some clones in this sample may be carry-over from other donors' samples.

The CDR3 coding sequence is TGCAGTGCACGGTCGGACAGGGCGGGCGGGGAGCTGTTTTTT. Encoded protein: CSARSDRAGGELFF. The chain recombines TRBV20-1 with TRBJ2-2, with 8 bases matching TRBD1. Unmatched junction bases numbered 10, after V lost 6 bases and J lost 7 bases. Germline CDR1 and CDR2: DFQATT and SNEGSKA (reference sequence). CDR3 length: 14 amino acids.